Below, 17 T cell receptor beta chains from the same sample are listed, as sequenced in a study of beta chain features in type 1 diabetes. Findings of the study overall: Type 1 diabetes patients had moderately but significantly shorter TCRB CDR3s in all four CD4+ subsets.

Expressed TCRB transcripts were sequenced, since all the RNA that had been isolated was reverse transcribed. The data were produced by immunoSEQ multiplex PCR, yet TCRdb's version contains in-frame clones alone and is incomplete. Of 100,000 to 150,000 clones detected, 7.5% to 9.5% appear once; the ten largest clones hold 0.7% to 0.85%. No antigen has been assigned to these receptors. The source material was central memory CD4+ T cells from blood. These receptors came from a man between 25 and 39 years old with type 1 diabetes.

This clone was seen a handful of times. This chain connects TRBV11-1 to TRBJ2-3, with unresolved D. Trimming removed 3 bases from V and 4 bases from J, with 8 bases in between. Germline CDR1 SGHAT, CDR2 FQDESV (reference sequence). This CDR3 has 13 residues. As DNA, the CDR3 is TGTGCCAGCAGCTTTTGGAGTGCAGATACGCAGTATTTT. It encodes CASSFWSADTQYF.

The chain is built from TRBV9 and TRBJ2-5; D not resolved. The ends were cut back, 0 bases at V and 0 bases at J, with 9 bases in the middle. The germline gives CDR1 SGDLS, CDR2 YYNGEE. The CDR3 covers 15 residues. CDR3 sequence reads: CASSVEMGHQETQYF. The CDR3 region has the DNA TGTGCCAGCAGCGTAGAGATGGGCCACCAAGAGACCCAGTACTTC.

In its sample, this clone was seen a few times. Other DNA sequences in the sample encode the same CDR3. The chain links TRBV5-1 to TRBJ2-1; possible D gene TRBD2, 5 bases. Per germline, CDR1 SGHRS and CDR2 YFSETQ. The CDR3 has 13 amino acids. Deletions cut 4 bases from V and 5 bases from J, with 10 bases between. DNA of the CDR3: TGCGCCAGCAGCCTAGGACTGGACAATGAGCAGTTCTTC. Translated: CASSLGLDNEQFF. Looking up the rest from reference TRBV5-1 and TRBJ2-1 gives the full variable domain: KAGVTQTPRYLIKTRGQQVTLSCSPISGHRSVSWYQQTPGQGLQFLFEYFSETQRNKGNFPGRFSGRQFSNSRSEMNVSTLELGDSALYLCASSLGLDNEQFFGPGTRLTVL.

In this sample, this clone turned up a few times. This chain links TRBV11-2 with TRBJ2-7, with TRBD2 matching 8 bases. Germline-derived CDR1 and CDR2 are SGHAT and FQNNGV. The CDR3 covers 14 residues. Trimming removed 7 bases from V and 5 bases from J; junction bases left unmatched: 10. CDR3 DNA: TGTGCCAGCACCTTTCGGGGGGGGGCGAACGAGCAGTACTTC. Its protein is CASTFRGGANEQYF.

This clone has just a few counts. J is TRBJ2-1 and V is TRBV6-6, with a tentative D call TRBD2 (6 bases). V was pared by 7 bases and J by 2 bases, with 15 bases between. CDR1 MNHNY and CDR2 SVGAGI come from the germline V gene (reference sequence). CDR3 length: 15 residues. The CDR3 here is CASKWGGAAYNEQFF. CDR3 in DNA: TGTGCCAGCAAGTGGGGCGGGGCGGCCTACAATGAGCAGTTCTTC.

A few counts support this clone. V gene TRBV5-1 combines with J gene TRBJ1-2; 8 bases fit TRBD1. CDR1 is SGHRS, CDR2 YFSETQ, per germline. The CDR3 is 14 residues long. With 4 bases clipped from V and 2 bases from J, the junction kept 4 bases outside the gene matches. In nucleotides, the CDR3 is TGCGCCAGCAGCCCCGGACAGGGAAACTATGGCTACACCTTC. It codes for CASSPGQGNYGYTF.

This clone was observed a handful of times. This rearrangement joins TRBV7-2 to TRBJ2-7; TRBD1 aligns across 7 bases. The CDR3 extends over 14 amino acids. The junction had 7 bases not matched to a gene; V was cut back by 1 base and J by 7 bases. CDR1 and CDR2 (germline): SGHTA, FQGNSA. As DNA, the CDR3 is TGTGCCAGCAGCTTAGTGGGAGCAGGGGGAGAGCAGTACTTC. This translates into CASSLVGAGGEQYF.

The chain carries TRBV12-5 and TRBJ2-1, with D possibly matching TRBD1 (6 bases). The CDR3 sequence is 15 residues long. Trimming removed 5 bases from V and 3 bases from J, with 14 bases in between. The germline gives CDR1 LGHNT, CDR2 FRNRAP. The CDR3 protein is CASGPGAVSYNEQFF. The DNA of the CDR3 is TGTGCTAGTGGTCCAGGGGCAGTAAGCTACAATGAGCAGTTCTTC.

There are a few counts of this clone. The genes are TRBV7-9 and TRBJ2-1; D is perhaps TRBD2 (5 bases). Trimming took 4 bases from V and 3 from J, leaving 13 bases between them. Germline values: CDR1 SEHNR, CDR2 FQNEAQ (reference sequence). The CDR3 covers 15 residues. This CDR3 is CASSSWAGIYNEQFF. CDR3 nucleotide sequence: TGTGCCAGCAGCTCTTGGGCGGGCATCTACAATGAGCAGTTCTTC.

This chain uses TRBV30 with TRBJ2-1; 8 nucleotides align to TRBD1. This CDR3 has 14 residues. Germline V gives CDR1 GTSNPN, CDR2 SVGIG (reference sequence). V dropped 5 bases and J dropped 5; count of bases not matched to a gene: 8. Here the CDR3 DNA reads TGTGCCTGGGGGGGGACAGGTCCTAACAATGAGCAGTTCTTC. Amino acid sequence: CAWGGTGPNNEQFF.

This clone was recorded many times. CDR3 in DNA: TGCAGTGCTAGACCACAAGAGACCCAGTACTTC. Protein product: CSARPQETQYF. The J gene is TRBJ2-5, the V gene TRBV20-1; D unresolved. The ends were cut back, 2 bases at V and 2 bases at J, with 3 bases in the middle. The CDR3 spans 11 residues. From germline, CDR1 is DFQATT and CDR2 SNEGSKA (reference sequence).

This chain connects TRBV29-1 to TRBJ2-3; a possible D gene is TRBD2 (7 bases). The CDR3 contains 15 residues. V dropped 5 bases and J dropped 8 bases, with 23 bases sitting between them. Germline V gene data show CDR1 as SQVTM and CDR2 as ANQGSEA. CDR3 in DNA: TGCAGCGTTACTAGCGCTGGGGGCCAATCGACTACGCAGTATTTT. This gives the protein CSVTSAGGQSTTQYF.

This clone came up a few times. The V gene is TRBV5-1, the J gene TRBJ2-7; the D gene is possibly TRBD1 (6 bases). CDR3 size: 15 residues. Germline lookup yields CDR1 SGHRS and CDR2 YFSETQ. V was pared by 0 bases and J by 0 bases, with 10 bases between. The CDR3 sequence: CASSLEGTYSYEQYF. CDR3 nucleotides: TGCGCCAGCAGCTTGGAAGGGACATACTCCTACGAGCAGTACTTC. The whole variable domain, remainder taken from reference TRBV5-1 and TRBJ2-7, is KAGVTQTPRYLIKTRGQQVTLSCSPISGHRSVSWYQQTPGQGLQFLFEYFSETQRNKGNFPGRFSGRQFSNSRSEMNVSTLELGDSALYLCASSLEGTYSYEQYFGPGTRLTVT.

This clone was seen only a few times. V is TRBV18 and J is TRBJ2-7; 7 positions match TRBD1. Germline V gene sequence: CDR1 KGHSH, CDR2 LQKENI. The CDR3 covers 15 residues. The J segment lost 1 base and the V segment lost 5 bases, leaving 8 bases of the junction unmatched. CDR3 sequence reads: CASSLSGTVSYEQYF. DNA for the CDR3: TGTGCCAGCTCATTGTCCGGGACAGTTTCCTACGAGCAGTACTTC.

The chain carries TRBV19 and TRBJ1-1, with a tentative D call TRBD1 (5 bases). Germline V gives CDR1 LNHDA, CDR2 SQIVND (reference sequence). The V and J ends lost 1 base and 6 bases respectively, with 12 bases between them. This CDR3 contains 14 residues. DNA of the CDR3: TGTGCCAGTAGTATAGCCCCAGGGAGGGCTGAAGCTTTCTTT. Its protein is CASSIAPGRAEAFF.

V gene TRBV30 combines with J gene TRBJ1-6; 9 bases are shared with TRBD1. This CDR3 has 16 amino acids. Trimming at V came to 0 bases and at J to 3 bases, leaving 3 bases not matched to a gene. CDR1 and CDR2 (germline): GTSNPN, SVGIG (reference sequence). DNA of the CDR3: TGTGCCTGGAGTGTACAGGGGGCTAGCTATAATTCACCCCTCCACTTT. Its protein is CAWSVQGASYNSPLHF.

The chain carries TRBV18 and TRBJ2-5; TRBD2 matches at 7 bases. Unmatched junction bases numbered 11, after V lost 4 bases and J lost 3 bases. Germline V gene data show CDR1 as KGHSH and CDR2 as LQKENI. There are 16 residues in the CDR3. CDR3 bases: TGTGCCAGCTCACGACTAGCTACGGGGAGGGAAGAGACCCAGTACTTC. Translation gives CASSRLATGREETQYF.